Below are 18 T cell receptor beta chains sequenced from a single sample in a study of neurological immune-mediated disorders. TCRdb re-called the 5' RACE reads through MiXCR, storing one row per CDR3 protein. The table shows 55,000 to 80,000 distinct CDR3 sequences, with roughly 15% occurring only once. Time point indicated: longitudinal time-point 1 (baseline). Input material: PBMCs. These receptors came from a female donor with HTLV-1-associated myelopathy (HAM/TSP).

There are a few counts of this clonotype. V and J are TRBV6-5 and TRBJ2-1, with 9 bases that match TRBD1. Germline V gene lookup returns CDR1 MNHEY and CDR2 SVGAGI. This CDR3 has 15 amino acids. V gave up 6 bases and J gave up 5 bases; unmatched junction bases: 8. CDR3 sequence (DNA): TGTGCCAGCAGAAAAACCGGGACAGGGAACAATGAGCAGTTCTTC. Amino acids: CASRKTGTGNNEQFF.

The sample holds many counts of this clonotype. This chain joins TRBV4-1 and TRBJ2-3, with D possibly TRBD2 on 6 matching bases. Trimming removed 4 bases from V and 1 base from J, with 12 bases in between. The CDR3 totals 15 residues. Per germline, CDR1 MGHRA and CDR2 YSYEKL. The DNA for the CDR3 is TGCGCCAGCAGCCTAACGGGGGACGGCACAGATACGCAGTATTTT. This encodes CASSLTGDGTDTQYF.

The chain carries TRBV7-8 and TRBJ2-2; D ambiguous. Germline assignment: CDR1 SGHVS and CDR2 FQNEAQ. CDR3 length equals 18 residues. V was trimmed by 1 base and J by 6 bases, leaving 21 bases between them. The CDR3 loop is CASSLEGPMVALAGELFF. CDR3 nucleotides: TGTGCCAGCAGCTTAGAGGGCCCGATGGTAGCCCTCGCCGGGGAGCTGTTTTTT.

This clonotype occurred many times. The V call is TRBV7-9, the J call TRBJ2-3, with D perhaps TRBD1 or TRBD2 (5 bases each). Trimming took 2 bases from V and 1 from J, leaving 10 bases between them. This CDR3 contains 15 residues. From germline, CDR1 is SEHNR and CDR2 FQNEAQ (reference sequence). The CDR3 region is CASSLSGTGTDTQYF. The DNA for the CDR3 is TGTGCCAGCAGCTTATCGGGGACCGGCACAGATACGCAGTATTTT.

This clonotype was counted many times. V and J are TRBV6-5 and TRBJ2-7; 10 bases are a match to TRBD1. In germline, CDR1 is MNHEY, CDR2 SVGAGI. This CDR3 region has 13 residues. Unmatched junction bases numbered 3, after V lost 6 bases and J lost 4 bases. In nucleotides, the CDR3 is TGTGCCAGCAGAAGGGACAGGGGTTACGAGCAGTACTTC. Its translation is CASRRDRGYEQYF.

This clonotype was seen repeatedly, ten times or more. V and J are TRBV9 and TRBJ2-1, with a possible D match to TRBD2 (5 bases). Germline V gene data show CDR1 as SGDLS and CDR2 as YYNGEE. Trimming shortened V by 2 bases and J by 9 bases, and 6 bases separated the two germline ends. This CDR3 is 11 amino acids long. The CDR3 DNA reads TGTGCCAGCAGCGTGGGGAGTGAGCAGTTCTTC. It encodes CASSVGSEQFF.

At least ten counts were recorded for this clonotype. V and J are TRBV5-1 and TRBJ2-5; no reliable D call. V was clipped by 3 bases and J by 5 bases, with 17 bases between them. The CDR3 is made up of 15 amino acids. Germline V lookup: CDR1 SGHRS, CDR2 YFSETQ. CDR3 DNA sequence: TGCGCCAGCAGCTGGTTTCTGGTCTCGGAGGAGACCCAGTACTTC. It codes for CASSWFLVSEETQYF.

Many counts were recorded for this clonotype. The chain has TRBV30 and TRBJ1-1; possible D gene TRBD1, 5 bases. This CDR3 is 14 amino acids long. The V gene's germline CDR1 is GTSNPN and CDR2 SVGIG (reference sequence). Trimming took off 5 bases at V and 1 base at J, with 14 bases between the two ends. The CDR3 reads CAWGQTVRNTEAFF. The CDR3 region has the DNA TGTGCCTGGGGCCAGACAGTAAGGAACACTGAAGCTTTCTTT.

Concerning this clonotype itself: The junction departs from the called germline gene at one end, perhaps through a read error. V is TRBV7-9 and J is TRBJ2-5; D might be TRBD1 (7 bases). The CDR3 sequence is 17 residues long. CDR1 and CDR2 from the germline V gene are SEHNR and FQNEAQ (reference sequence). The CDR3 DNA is TGTGCCAGCAGCTCCCGGCCCGTGACAGGGAGGATAGAGAACCAGTACTTC. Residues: CASSSRPVTGRIENQYF.

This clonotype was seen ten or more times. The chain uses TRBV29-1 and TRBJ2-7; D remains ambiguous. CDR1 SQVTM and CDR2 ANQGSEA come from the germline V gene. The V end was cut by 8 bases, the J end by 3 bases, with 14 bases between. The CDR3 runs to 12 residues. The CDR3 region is CSPHRGIYEQYF. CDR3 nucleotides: TGCAGCCCCCACCGCGGTATCTACGAGCAGTACTTC.

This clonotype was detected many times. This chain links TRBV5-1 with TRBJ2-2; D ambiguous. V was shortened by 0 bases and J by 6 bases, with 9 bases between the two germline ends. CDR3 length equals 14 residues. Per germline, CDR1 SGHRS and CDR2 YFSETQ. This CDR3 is CASSLEGYSGELFF. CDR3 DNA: TGCGCCAGCAGCTTGGAAGGTTATTCCGGGGAGCTGTTTTTT.

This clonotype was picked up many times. CDR3 amino acids: CASSGPPGPQYF. CDR3 nucleotides: TGCGCCAGCAGTGGACCACCTGGGCCGCAGTATTTT. J is TRBJ2-3 and V is TRBV10-2; no definite D call. The CDR3 spans 12 residues. Germline lookup yields CDR1 WSHSY and CDR2 SAAADI. With 4 bases removed from V and 10 bases from J, the gap between germline ends came to 12 bases.

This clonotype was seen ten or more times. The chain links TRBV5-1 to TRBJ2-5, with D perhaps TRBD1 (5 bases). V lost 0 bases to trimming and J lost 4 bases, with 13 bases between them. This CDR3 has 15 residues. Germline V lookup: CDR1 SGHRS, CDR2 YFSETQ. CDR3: CASSLAGFALETQYF. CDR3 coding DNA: TGCGCCAGCAGCTTGGCAGGGTTTGCTTTAGAGACCCAGTACTTC. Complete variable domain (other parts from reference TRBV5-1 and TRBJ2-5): KAGVTQTPRYLIKTRGQQVTLSCSPISGHRSVSWYQQTPGQGLQFLFEYFSETQRNKGNFPGRFSGRQFSNSRSEMNVSTLELGDSALYLCASSLAGFALETQYFGPGTRLLVL.

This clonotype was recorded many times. CDR3 residues: CASSLGGGFENEQFF. CDR3 sequence (DNA): TGCGCCAGCAGCTTGGGAGGCGGGTTCGAAAATGAGCAGTTCTTC. The chain links TRBV5-1 to TRBJ2-1; D might be TRBD2 (5 bases). The ends were cut back, 0 bases at V and 7 bases at J, with 14 bases in the middle. Germline V gene lookup returns CDR1 SGHRS and CDR2 YFSETQ. The CDR3 length is 15 residues. Using reference TRBV5-1 and TRBJ2-1 for the parts outside the CDR3, the full variable domain is KAGVTQTPRYLIKTRGQQVTLSCSPISGHRSVSWYQQTPGQGLQFLFEYFSETQRNKGNFPGRFSGRQFSNSRSEMNVSTLELGDSALYLCASSLGGGFENEQFFGPGTRLTVL.

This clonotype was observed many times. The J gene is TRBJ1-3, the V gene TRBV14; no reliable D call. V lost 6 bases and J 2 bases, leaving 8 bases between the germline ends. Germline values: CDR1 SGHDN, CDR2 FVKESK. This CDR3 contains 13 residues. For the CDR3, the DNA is TGTGCCAGCAGACACAGCGCTGGAAACACCATATATTTT. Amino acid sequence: CASRHSAGNTIYF.

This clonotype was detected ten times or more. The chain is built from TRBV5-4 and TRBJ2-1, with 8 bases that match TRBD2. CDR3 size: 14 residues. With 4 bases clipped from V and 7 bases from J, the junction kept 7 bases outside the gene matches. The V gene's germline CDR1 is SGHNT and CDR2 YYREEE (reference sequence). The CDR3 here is CASSRAGALNEQFF. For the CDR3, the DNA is TGTGCCAGCAGCCGAGCGGGGGCCCTAAATGAGCAGTTCTTC. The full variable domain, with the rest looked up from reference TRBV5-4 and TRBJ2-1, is ETGVTQSPTHLIKTRGQQVTLRCSSQSGHNTVSWYQQALGQGPQFIFQYYREEENGRGNFPPRFSGLQFPNYSSELNVNALELDDSALYLCASSRAGALNEQFFGPGTRLTVL.

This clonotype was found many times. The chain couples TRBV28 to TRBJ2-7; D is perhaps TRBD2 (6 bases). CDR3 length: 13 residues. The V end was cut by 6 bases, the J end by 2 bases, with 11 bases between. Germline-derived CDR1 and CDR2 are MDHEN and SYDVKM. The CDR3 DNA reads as TGTGCCAGCAGAGGCGGGGTGCCCTACGAGCAGTACTTC. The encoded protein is CASRGGVPYEQYF.

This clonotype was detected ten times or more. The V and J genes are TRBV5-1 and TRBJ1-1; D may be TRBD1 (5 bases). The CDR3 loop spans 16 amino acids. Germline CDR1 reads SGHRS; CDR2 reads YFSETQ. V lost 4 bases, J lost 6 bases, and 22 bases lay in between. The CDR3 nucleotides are TGCGCCAGCAGCCGCTCCGGGACCACCATGTACGCTGAAGCTTTCTTT. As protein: CASSRSGTTMYAEAFF.